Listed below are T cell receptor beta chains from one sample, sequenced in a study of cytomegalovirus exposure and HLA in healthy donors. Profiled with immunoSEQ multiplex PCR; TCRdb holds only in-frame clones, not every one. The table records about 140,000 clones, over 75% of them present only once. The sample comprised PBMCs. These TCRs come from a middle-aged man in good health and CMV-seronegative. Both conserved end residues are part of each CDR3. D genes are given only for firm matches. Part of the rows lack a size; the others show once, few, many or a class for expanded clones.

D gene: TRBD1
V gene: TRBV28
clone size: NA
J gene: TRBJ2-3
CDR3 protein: CASSLLPGQGPTDTQYF
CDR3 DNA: TGTGCCAGCAGTTTATTACCGGGACAGGGACCCACAGATACGCAGTATTTT

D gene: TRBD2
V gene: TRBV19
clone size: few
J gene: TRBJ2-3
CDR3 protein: CASSIVPSGTDTQYF
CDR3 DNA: TGTGCCAGTAGTATAGTTCCTAGCGGAACAGATACGCAGTATTTT

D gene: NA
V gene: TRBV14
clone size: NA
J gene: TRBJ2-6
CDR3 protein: CASSRPTYSGANVLTF
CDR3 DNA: TGTGCCAGCAGCCGCCCAACTTACTCTGGGGCCAACGTCCTGACTTTC

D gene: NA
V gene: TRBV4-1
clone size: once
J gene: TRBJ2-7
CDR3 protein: CASSRTGSLYEQYF
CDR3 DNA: TGCGCCAGCAGCCGCACGGGGTCCCTCTACGAGCAGTACTTC

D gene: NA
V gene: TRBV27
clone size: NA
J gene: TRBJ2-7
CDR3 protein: CASRTEFGEQYF
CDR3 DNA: TGTGCCAGCAGGACAGAATTCGGCGAGCAGTACTTC

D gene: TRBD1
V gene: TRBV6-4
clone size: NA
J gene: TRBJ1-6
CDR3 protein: CASMRTGNNSPLHF
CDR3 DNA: TGTGCCAGCATGAGGACAGGAAATAATTCACCCCTCCACTTT

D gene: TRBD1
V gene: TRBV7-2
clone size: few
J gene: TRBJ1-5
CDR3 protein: CASSSGTGAGQPQHF
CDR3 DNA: TGTGCCAGCAGCTCCGGGACAGGGGCAGGTCAGCCCCAGCATTTT

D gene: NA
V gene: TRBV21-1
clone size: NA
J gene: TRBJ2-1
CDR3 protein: CASSKGGLAVYNEQFF
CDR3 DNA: TGTGCCAGCAGCAAAGGAGGCCTAGCGGTTTACAATGAGCAGTTCTTC

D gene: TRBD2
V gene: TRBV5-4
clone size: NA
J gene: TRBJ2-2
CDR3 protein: CASSLPSGSEGELFF
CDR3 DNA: TGTGCCAGCAGCTTACCTAGCGGGAGCGAAGGGGAGCTGTTTTTT

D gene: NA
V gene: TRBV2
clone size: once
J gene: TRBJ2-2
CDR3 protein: CASSDPRGQRTGELFF
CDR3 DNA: TGTGCCAGCAGTGATCCCAGGGGCCAACGCACCGGGGAGCTGTTTTTT

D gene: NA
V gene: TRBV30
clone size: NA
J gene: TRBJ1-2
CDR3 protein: CAWVKRGSVSYGYTF
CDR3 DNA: TGTGCCTGGGTGAAACGGGGAAGCGTCTCCTATGGCTACACCTTC

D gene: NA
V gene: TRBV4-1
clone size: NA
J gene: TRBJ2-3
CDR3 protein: CASSWATAGTQYF
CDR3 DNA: TGCGCCAGCAGCTGGGCTACGGCGGGTACGCAGTATTTT

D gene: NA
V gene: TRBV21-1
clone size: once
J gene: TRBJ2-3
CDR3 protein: CASSKVGLAGKLTQYF
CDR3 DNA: TGTGCCAGCAGCAAAGTGGGACTAGCGGGGAAATTGACGCAGTATTTT

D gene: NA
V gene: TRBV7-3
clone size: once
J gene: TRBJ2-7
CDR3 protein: CASSLSPGSEQYF
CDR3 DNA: TGTGCCAGCAGCTTAAGTCCGGGAAGCGAGCAGTACTTC

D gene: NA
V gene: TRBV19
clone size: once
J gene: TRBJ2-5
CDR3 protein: CASSIHIGETQYF
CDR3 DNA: TGTGCCAGTAGTATACATATCGGGGAGACCCAGTACTTC

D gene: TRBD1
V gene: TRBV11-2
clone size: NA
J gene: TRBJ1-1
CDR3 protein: CASSPRGGTANTEAFF
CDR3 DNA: TGTGCCAGCAGCCCCCGCGGGGGGACAGCGAACACTGAAGCTTTCTTT